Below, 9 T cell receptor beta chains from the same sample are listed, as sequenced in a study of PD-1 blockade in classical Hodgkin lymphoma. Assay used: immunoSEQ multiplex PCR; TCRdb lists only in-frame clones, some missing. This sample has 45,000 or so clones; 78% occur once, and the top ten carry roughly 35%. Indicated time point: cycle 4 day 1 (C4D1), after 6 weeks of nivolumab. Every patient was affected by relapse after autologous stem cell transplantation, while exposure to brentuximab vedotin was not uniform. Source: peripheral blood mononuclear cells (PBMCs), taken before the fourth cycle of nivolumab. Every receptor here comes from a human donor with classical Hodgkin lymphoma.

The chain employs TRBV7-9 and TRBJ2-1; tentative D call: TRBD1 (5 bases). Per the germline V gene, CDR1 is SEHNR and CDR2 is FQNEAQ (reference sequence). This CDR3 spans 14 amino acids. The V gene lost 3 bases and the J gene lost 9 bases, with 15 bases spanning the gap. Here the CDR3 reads CASSLGLQGTEQFF. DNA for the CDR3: TGTGCCAGCAGCTTGGGTCTGCAGGGCACTGAGCAGTTCTTC.

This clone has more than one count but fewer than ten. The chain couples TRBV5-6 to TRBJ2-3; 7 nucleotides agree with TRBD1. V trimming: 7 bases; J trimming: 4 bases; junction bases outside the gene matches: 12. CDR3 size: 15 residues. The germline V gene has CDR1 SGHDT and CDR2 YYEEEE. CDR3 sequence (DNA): TGTGCCAGCCGACGGTCGACAGGGTACCCAGATACGCAGTATTTT. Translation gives CASRRSTGYPDTQYF.

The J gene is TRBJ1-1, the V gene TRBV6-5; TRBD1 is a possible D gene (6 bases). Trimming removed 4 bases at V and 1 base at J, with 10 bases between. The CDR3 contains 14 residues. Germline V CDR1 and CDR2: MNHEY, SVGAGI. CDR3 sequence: CASSSTTGNTEAFF. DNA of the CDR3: TGTGCCAGCAGTTCCACGACAGGGAACACTGAAGCTTTCTTT.

The CDR3 DNA follows: TGTGCCAGCAGCTTAGCGGGGGGGCCTTCGGAATCGTTAGATACGCAGTATTTT. Protein product: CASSLAGGPSESLDTQYF. This rearrangement joins TRBV5-6 to TRBJ2-3, with TRBD2 matching 10 bases. Germline CDR1 reads SGHDT; CDR2 reads YYEEEE. V shed 2 bases, J shed 5 bases, and the junction held 14 bases outside the gene matches. The CDR3 extends over 18 amino acids. The complete variable domain, with remaining parts taken from reference TRBV5-6 and TRBJ2-3, reads DAGVTQSPTHLIKTRGQQVTLRCSPKSGHDTVSWYQQALGQGPQFIFQYYEEEERQRGNFPDRFSGHQFPNYSSELNVNALLLGDSALYLCASSLAGGPSESLDTQYFGPGTRLTVL.

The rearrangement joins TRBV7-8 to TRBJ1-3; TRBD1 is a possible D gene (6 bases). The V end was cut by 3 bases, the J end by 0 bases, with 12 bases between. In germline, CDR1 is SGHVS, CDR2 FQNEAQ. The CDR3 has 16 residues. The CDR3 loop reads CASSLQGRSSGNTIYF. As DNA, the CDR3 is TGTGCCAGCAGCTTGCAGGGGCGAAGCTCTGGAAACACCATATATTTT.

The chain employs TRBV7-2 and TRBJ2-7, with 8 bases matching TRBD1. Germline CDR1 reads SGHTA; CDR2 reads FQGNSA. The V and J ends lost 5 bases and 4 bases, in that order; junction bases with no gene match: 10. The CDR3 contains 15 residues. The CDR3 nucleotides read TGTGCCAGCAGCCCAGGACAGGGTTCCCGGTACGAGCAGTACTTC. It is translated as CASSPGQGSRYEQYF.

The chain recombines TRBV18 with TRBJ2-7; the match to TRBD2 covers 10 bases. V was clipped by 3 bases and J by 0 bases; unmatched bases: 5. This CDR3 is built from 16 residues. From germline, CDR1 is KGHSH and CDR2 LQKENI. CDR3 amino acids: CASSPGLAVISYEQYF. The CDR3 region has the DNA TGTGCCAGCTCACCCGGACTAGCGGTGATCTCCTACGAGCAGTACTTC.

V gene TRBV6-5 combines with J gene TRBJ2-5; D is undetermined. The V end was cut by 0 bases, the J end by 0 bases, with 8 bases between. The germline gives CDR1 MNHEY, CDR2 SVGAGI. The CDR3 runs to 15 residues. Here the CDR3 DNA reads TGTGCCAGCAGTTACTCGTGGTGGAACCAAGAGACCCAGTACTTC. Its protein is CASSYSWWNQETQYF.

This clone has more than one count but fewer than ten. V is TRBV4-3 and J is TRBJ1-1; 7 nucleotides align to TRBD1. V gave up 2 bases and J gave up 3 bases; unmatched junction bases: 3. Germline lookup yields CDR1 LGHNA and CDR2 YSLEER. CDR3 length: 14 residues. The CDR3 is CASSQPDRDTEAFF. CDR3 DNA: TGCGCCAGCAGCCAACCCGACAGGGACACTGAAGCTTTCTTT.